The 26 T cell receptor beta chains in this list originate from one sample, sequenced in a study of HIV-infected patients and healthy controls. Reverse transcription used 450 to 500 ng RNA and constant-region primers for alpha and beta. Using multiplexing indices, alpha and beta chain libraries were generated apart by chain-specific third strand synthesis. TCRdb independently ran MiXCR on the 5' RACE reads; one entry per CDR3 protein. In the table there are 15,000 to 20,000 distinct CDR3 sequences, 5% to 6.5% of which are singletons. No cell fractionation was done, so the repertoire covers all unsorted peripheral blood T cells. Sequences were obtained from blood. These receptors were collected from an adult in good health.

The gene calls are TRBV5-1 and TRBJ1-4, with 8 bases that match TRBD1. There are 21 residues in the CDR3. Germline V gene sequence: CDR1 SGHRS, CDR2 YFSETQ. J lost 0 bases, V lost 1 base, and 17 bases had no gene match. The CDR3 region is CASSLYSRGRVGGSTNEKLFF. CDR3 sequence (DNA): TGCGCCAGCAGCTTGTATAGCAGGGGGCGCGTCGGAGGATCAACTAATGAAAAACTGTTTTTT.

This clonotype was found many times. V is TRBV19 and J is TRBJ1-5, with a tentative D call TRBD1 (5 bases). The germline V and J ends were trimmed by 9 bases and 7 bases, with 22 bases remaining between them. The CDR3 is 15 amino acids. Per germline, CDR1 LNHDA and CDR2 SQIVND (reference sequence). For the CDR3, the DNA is TGTGCCAGCAGTCCGGTCGGGGCTACAGCACAGCCCCAGCATTTT. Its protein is CASSPVGATAQPQHF.

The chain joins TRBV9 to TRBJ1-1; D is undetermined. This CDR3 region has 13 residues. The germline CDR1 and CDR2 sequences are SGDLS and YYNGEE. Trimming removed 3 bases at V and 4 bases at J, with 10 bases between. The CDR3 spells CASSARGATEAFF. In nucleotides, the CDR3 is TGTGCCAGCAGCGCGAGAGGCGCCACTGAAGCTTTCTTT.

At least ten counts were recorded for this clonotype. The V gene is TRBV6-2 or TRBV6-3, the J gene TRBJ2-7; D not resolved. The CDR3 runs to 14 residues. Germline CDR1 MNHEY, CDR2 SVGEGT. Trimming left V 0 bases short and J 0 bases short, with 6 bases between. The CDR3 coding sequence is TGTGCCAGCAGTTACTCGGCCAGCTCCTACGAGCAGTACTTC. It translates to CASSYSASSYEQYF.

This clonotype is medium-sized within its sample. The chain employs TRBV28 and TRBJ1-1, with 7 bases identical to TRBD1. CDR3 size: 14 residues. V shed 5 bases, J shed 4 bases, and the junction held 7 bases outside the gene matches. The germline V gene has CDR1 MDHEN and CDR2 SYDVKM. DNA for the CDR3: TGTGCCAGCAGTCCTACAGGGGAGTTCACTGAAGCTTTCTTT. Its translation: CASSPTGEFTEAFF.

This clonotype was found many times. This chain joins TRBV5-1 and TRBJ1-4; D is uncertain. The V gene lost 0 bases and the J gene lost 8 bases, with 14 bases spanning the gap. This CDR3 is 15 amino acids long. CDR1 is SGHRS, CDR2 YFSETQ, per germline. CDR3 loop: CASSLVSSSGEKLFF. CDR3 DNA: TGCGCCAGCAGCTTGGTTTCTTCTAGCGGCGAAAAACTGTTTTTT.

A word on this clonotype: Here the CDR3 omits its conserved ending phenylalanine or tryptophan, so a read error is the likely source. CDR3 in amino acids: CRAIPGAQFGNTIYC. The CDR3 coding sequence is TGCAGGGCGATTCCCGGGGCCCAGTTCGGAAACACCATATATTGT. The genes are TRBV20-1 and TRBJ1-3, with TRBD1 as a possible D gene (5 bases). The CDR3 covers 15 residues. Germline loops: CDR1 DFQATT, CDR2 SNEGSKA (reference sequence).

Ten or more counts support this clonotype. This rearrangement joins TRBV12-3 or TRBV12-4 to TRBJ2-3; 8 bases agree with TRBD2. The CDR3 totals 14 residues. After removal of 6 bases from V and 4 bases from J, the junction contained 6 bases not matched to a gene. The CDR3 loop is CASSFSGAADTQYF. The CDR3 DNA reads TGTGCCAGCAGCTTTAGCGGGGCCGCAGATACGCAGTATTTT.

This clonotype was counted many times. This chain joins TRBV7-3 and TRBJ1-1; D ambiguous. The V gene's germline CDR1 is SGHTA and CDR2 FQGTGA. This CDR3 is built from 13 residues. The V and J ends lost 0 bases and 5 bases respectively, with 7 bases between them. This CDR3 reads CASSLTLLTEAFF. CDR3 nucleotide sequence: TGTGCCAGCAGCTTAACTTTATTAACTGAAGCTTTCTTT.

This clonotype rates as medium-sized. CDR3 nucleotides: TGCGCCAGCGTGGTTTTGGGACAGGGGGCGCCCAACGAGCAGTACTTC. Its protein product is CASVVLGQGAPNEQYF. The rearrangement uses TRBV5-1 and TRBJ2-7; 12 bases are a match to TRBD1. The CDR3 spans 16 residues. V shed 7 bases, J shed 5 bases, and the junction held 13 bases outside the gene matches. CDR1 is SGHRS and CDR2 is YFSETQ in the germline V gene.

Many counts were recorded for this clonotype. CDR3 coding DNA: TGTGCCAGCAGTGTAGTTTCGAGCGGAGCACTCCTAACAGGGGCCCAGTACTTC. Protein product: CASSVVSSGALLTGAQYF. The genes are TRBV6-2 or TRBV6-3 and TRBJ2-5; 7 bases fit TRBD1. Germline loops: CDR1 MNHEY, CDR2 SVGEGT. The CDR3 runs to 18 residues. The trim removed 5 bases at V and 9 bases at J, leaving 24 bases unmatched.

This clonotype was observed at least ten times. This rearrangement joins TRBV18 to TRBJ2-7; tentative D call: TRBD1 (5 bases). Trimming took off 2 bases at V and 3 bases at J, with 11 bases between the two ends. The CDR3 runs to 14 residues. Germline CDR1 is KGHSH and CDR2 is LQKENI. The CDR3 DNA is TGTGCCAGCTCACCAAAGACAGACAACTACGAGCAGTACTTC. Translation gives CASSPKTDNYEQYF.

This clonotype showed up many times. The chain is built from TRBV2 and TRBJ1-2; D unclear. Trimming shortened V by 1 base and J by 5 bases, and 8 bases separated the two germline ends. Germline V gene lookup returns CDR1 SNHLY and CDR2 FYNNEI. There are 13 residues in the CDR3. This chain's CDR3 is CASSEVEGYGYTF. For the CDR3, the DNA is TGTGCCAGCAGTGAAGTGGAGGGTTATGGCTACACCTTC.

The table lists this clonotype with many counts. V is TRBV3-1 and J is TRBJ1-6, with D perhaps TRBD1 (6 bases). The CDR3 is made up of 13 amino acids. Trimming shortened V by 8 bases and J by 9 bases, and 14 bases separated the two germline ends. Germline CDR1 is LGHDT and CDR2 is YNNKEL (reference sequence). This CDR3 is CASGTFGGSPLHF. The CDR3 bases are TGTGCCAGCGGGACATTTGGGGGTTCACCCCTCCACTTT.

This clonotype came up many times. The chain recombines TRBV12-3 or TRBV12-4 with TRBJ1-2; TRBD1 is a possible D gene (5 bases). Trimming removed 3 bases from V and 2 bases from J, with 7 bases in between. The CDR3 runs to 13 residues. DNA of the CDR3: TGTGCCAGCAGTTTCGGGGACAACTATGGCTACACCTTC. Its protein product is CASSFGDNYGYTF.

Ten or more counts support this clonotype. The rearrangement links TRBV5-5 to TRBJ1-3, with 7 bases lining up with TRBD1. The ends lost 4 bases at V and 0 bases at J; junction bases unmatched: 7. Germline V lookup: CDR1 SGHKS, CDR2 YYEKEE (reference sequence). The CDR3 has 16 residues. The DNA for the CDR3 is TGTGCCAGCAGCCCGACAGGGTCTGACTCTGGAAACACCATATATTTT. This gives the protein CASSPTGSDSGNTIYF.

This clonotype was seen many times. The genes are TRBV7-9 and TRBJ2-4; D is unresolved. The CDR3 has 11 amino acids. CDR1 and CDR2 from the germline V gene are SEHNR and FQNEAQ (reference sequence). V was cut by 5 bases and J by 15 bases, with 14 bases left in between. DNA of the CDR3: TGTGCCAGCAGCATTGACATTTATCTGTACTTC. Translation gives CASSIDIYLYF.

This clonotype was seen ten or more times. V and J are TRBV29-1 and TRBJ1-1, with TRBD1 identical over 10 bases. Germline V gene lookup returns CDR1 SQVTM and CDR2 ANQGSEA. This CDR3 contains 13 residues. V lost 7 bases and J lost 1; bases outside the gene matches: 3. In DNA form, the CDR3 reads TGCAGCGCCGGGACAGGGGCGAACACTGAAGCTTTCTTT. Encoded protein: CSAGTGANTEAFF.

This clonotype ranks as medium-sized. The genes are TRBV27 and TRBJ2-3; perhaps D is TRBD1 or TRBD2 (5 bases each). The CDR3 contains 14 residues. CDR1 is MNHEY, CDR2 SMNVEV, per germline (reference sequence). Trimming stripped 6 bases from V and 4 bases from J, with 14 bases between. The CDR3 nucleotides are TGTGCCAGCAGCCCCGGGACCCCGGCAGATACGCAGTATTTT. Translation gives CASSPGTPADTQYF.

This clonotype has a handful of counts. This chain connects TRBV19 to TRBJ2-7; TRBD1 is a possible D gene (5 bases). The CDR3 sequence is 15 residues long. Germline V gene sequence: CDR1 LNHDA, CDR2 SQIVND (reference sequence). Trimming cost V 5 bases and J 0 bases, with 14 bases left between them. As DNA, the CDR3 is TGTGCCAGTAGTCCCCGCCAGGGAACCTCCTACGAGCAGTACTTC. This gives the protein CASSPRQGTSYEQYF.

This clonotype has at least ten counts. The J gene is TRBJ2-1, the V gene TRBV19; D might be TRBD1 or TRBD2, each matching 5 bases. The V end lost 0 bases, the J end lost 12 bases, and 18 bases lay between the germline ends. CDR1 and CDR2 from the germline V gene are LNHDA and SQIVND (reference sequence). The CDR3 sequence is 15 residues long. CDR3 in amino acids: CASSIDGWGPLGQFF. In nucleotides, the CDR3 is TGTGCCAGTAGTATAGATGGGTGGGGACCCCTGGGGCAGTTCTTC.

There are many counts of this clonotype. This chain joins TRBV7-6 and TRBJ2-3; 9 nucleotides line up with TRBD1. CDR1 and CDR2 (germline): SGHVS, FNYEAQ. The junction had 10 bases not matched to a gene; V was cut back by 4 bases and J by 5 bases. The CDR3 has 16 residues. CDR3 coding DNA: TGTGCCAGCAGCTCGAAGGGACAGGGATGGGTAGATACGCAGTATTTT. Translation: CASSSKGQGWVDTQYF.

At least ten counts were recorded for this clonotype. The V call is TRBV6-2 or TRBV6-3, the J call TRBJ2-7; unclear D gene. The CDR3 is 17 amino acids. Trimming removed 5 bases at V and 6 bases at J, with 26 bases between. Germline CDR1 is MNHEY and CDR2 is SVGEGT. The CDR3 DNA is TGTGCCAGCAGTCCCCTGATGTCCCGGCTCCCCCCCGGCGAGCAGTACTTC. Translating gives CASSPLMSRLPPGEQYF.

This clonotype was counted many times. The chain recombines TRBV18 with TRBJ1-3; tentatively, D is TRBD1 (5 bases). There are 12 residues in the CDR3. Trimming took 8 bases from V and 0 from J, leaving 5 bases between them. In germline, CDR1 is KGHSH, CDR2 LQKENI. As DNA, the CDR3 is TGTGCCAGCGACAGCTCTGGAAACACCATATATTTT. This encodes CASDSSGNTIYF.

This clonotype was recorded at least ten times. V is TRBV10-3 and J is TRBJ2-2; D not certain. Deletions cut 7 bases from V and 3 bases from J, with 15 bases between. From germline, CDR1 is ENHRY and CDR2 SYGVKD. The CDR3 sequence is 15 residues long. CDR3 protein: CAIKSHVMDTGELFF. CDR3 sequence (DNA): TGTGCCATCAAGTCCCACGTGATGGACACCGGGGAGCTGTTTTTT.

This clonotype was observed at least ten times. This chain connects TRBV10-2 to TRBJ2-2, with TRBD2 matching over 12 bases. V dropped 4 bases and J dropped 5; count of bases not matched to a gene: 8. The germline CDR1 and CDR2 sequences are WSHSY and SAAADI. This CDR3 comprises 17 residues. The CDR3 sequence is CASSGTSGGIGTGELFF. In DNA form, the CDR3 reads TGCGCCAGCAGTGGTACTAGCGGGGGGATCGGGACCGGGGAGCTGTTTTTT.